The 5 T cell receptor beta chains listed next were all sequenced from one sample in a study of naive and memory T cell subsets. An equimolar mix of two oligonucleotides served as the beta constant-region primer for TRBC1 and TRBC2. Via MiXCR, TCRdb re-called the UMI-ligation and nested PCR reads, giving one row per CDR3 protein. The repertoire has 150,000 or so distinct CDR3 sequences, over 15% of them found once; the top ten carry about 0.13%. What was sequenced was naive CD4+ T cells from blood. These receptors all stem from a human donor in good health.

This clonotype was seen a few times. CDR3 bases: TGTGCCAGCTCACCAGGGGAGGGGCGCGAAAAACTGTTTTTT. Its protein is CASSPGEGREKLFF. J is TRBJ1-4 and V is TRBV18; perhaps TRBD1 as D (5 bases). This CDR3 region has 14 residues. CDR1 and CDR2 (germline): KGHSH, LQKENI. V was clipped by 2 bases and J by 8 bases, with 12 bases between them.

This clonotype has only a few counts. This chain connects TRBV5-4 to TRBJ2-3; D call uncertain. CDR1 is SGHNT, CDR2 YYREEE, per germline (reference sequence). Trimming took off 1 base at V and 6 bases at J, with 6 bases between the two ends. CDR3 length: 12 amino acids. The CDR3 region is CASSLIRDTQYF. Written as DNA, the CDR3 is TGTGCCAGCAGCTTGATTCGGGATACGCAGTATTTT.

The chain couples TRBV7-2 to TRBJ1-4; 9 bases fit TRBD1. The V and J ends lost 5 bases and 2 bases, in that order; junction bases with no gene match: 15. Germline loops: CDR1 SGHTA, CDR2 FQGNSA. This CDR3 is 19 amino acids long. This CDR3 is CASSRNPTGGDRTNEKLFF. CDR3 nucleotides: TGTGCCAGCAGCCGAAACCCGACAGGGGGAGATAGGACTAATGAAAAACTGTTTTTT.

This clonotype was observed a single time. The chain joins TRBV28 to TRBJ2-7; the match to TRBD1 covers 8 bases. The J call may be wrong; the DNA end is better matched by TRBJ2-1. The CDR3 loop spans 14 amino acids. Germline lookup yields CDR1 MDHEN and CDR2 SYDVKM. The CDR3 is CASRSGQDLYEQFF. The CDR3 DNA is TGTGCCAGCAGATCGGGACAGGACCTCTACGAGCAGTTCTTC.

The rearrangement links TRBV18 to TRBJ2-3; D possibly uses TRBD1 or TRBD2 (5 bases each). Germline V gene lookup returns CDR1 KGHSH and CDR2 LQKENI. CDR3 length: 17 residues. Trimming took 4 bases from V and 1 from J, leaving 18 bases between them. CDR3 sequence reads: CASSRKPRGDGTDTQYF. CDR3 nucleotides: TGTGCCAGCTCACGGAAACCCAGAGGGGACGGCACAGATACGCAGTATTTT.